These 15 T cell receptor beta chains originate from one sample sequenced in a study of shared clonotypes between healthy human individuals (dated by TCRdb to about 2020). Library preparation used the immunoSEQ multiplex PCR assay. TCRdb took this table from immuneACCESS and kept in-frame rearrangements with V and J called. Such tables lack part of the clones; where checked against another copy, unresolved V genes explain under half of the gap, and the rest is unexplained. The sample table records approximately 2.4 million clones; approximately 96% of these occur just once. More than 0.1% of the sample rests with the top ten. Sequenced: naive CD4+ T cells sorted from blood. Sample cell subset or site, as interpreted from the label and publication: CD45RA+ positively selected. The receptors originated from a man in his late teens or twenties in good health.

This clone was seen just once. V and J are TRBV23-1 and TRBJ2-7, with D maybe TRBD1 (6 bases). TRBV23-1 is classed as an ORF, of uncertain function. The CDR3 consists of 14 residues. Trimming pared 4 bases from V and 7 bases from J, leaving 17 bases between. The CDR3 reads CASSRPWGRGEQYF. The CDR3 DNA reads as TGCGCCAGCAGTCGGCCGTGGGGGCGAGGGGAGCAGTACTTC.

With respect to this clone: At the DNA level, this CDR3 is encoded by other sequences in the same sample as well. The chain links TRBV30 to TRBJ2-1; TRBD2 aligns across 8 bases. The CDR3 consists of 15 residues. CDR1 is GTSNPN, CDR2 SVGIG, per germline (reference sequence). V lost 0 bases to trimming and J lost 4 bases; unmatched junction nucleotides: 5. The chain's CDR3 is CAWSVRSGGYNEQFF. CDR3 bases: TGTGCCTGGAGTGTACGGAGCGGGGGATACAATGAGCAGTTCTTC. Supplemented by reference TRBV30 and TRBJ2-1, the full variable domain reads SQTIHQWPATLVQPVGSPLSLECTVEGTSNPNLYWYRQAAGRGLQLLFYSVGIGQISSEVPQNLSASRPQDRQFILSSKKLLLSDSGFYLCAWSVRSGGYNEQFFGPGTRLTVL.

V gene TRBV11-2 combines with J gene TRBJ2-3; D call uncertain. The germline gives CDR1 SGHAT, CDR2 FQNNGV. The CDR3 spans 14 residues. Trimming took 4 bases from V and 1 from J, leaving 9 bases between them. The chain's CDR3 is CASSSLERTDTQYF. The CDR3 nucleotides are TGTGCCAGCAGCTCTCTAGAGCGCACAGATACGCAGTATTTT. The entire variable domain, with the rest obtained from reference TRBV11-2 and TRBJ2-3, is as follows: EAGVAQSPRYKIIEKRQSVAFWCNPISGHATLYWYQQILGQGPKLLIQFQNNGVVDDSQLPKDRFSAERLKGVDSTLKIQPAKLEDSAVYLCASSSLERTDTQYFGPGTRLTVL.

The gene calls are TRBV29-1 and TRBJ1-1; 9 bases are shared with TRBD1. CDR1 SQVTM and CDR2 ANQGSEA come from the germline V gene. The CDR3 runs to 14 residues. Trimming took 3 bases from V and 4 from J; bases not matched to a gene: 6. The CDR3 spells CSVDGDRGITEAFF. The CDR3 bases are TGCAGCGTTGACGGTGACAGGGGGATCACTGAAGCTTTCTTT.

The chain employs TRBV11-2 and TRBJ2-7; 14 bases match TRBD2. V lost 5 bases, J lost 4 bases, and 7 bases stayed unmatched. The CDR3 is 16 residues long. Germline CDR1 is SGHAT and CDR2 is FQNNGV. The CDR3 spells CASSPRTSGGQYEQYF. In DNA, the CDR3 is TGTGCCAGCAGCCCAAGGACTAGCGGGGGGCAATACGAGCAGTACTTC. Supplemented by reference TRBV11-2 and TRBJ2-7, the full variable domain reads EAGVAQSPRYKIIEKRQSVAFWCNPISGHATLYWYQQILGQGPKLLIQFQNNGVVDDSQLPKDRFSAERLKGVDSTLKIQPAKLEDSAVYLCASSPRTSGGQYEQYFGPGTRLTVT.

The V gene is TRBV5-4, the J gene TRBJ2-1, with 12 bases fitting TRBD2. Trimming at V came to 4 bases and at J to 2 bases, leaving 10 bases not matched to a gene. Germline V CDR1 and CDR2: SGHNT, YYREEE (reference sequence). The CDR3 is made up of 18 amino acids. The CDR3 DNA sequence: TGTGCCAGCAGCCGCCCGGGGTCTAGCGGGGGGGCCTACAATGAGCAGTTCTTC. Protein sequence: CASSRPGSSGGAYNEQFF.

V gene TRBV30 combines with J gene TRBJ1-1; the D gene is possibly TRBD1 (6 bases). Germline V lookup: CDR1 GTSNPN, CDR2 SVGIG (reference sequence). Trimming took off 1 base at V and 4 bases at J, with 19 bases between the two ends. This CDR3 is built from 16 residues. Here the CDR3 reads CAWSAQGRLQGTEAFF. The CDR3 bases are TGTGCCTGGAGTGCACAGGGACGGCTCCAAGGCACTGAAGCTTTCTTT.

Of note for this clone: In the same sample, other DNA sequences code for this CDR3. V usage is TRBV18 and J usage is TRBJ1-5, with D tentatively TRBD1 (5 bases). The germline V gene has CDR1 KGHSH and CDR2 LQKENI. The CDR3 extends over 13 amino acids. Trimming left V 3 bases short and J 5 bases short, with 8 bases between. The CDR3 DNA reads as TGTGCCAGCTCACCTGCCAGGGATCAGCCCCAGCATTTT. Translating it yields CASSPARDQPQHF.

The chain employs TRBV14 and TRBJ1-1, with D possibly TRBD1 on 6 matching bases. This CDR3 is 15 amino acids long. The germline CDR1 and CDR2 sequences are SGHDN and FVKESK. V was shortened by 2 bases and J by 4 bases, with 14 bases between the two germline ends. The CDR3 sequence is CASSQLLGAATEAFF. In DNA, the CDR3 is TGTGCCAGCAGCCAACTTCTGGGGGCGGCCACTGAAGCTTTCTTT.

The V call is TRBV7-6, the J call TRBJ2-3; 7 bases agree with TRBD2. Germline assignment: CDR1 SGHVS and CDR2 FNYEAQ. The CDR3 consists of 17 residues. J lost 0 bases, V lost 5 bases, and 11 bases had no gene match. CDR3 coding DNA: TGTGCCAGCAGCCGCCTTCGTGGGGAGGGGAGCACAGATACGCAGTATTTT. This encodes CASSRLRGEGSTDTQYF.

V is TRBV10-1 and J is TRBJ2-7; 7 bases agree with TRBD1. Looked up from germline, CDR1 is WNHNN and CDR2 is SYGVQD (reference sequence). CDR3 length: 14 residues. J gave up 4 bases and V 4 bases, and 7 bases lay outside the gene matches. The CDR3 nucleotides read TGCGCCAGCAGTGGGACAGGCAACTTTTACGAGCAGTACTTC. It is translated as CASSGTGNFYEQYF.

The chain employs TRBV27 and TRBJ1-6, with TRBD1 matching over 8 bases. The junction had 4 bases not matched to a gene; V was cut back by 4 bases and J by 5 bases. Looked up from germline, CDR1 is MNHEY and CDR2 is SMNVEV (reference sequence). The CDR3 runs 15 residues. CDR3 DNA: TGTGCCAGCAGTTACCGGGACAGGCATAATTCACCCCTCCACTTT. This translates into CASSYRDRHNSPLHF.

The CDR3 spells CASSQEPLAYSTDTQYF. The CDR3 DNA is TGCGCCAGCAGCCAAGAGCCGCTAGCCTATAGCACAGATACGCAGTATTTT. The gene calls are TRBV4-3 and TRBJ2-3; D may be TRBD2 (5 bases). CDR1 is LGHNA, CDR2 YSLEER, per germline. The CDR3 is 17 amino acids. V dropped 0 bases and J dropped 0 bases, with 13 bases sitting between them.

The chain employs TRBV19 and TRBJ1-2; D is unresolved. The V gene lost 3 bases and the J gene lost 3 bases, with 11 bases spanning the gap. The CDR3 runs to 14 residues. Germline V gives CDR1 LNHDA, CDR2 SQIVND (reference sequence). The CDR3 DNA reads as TGTGCCAGTAGTATTCAGACCCTTTACTATGGCTACACCTTC. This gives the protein CASSIQTLYYGYTF.

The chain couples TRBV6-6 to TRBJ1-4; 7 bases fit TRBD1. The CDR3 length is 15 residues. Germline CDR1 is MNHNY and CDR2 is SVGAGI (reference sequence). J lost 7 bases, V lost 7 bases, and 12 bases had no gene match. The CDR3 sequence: CASIDRETVPEKLFF. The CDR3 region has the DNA TGTGCCAGCATAGACAGGGAGACGGTGCCTGAAAAACTGTTTTTT.